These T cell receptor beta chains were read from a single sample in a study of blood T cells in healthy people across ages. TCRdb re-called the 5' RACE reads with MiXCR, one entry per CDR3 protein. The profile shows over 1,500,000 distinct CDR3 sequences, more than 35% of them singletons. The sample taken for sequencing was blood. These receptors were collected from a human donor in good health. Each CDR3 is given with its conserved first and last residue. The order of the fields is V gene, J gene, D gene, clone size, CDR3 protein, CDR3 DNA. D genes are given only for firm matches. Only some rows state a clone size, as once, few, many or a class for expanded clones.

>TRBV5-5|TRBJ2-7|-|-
CASSWGLAFTTEQYF
TGTGCCAGCAGCTGGGGGCTCGCGTTCACAACCGAGCAGTACTTC
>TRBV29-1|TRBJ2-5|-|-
CSVERRRERVQQETQYF
TGCAGCGTTGAACGGAGGAGGGAGAGGGTCCAGCAAGAGACCCAGTACTTC
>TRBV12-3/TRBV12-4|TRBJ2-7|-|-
CASSPEGGPAYEQYF
TGTGCCAGCAGTCCAGAGGGGGGGCCTGCCTACGAGCAGTACTTC
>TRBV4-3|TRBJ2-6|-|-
CASSQELASGANVLTF
TGCGCCAGCAGCCAAGAACTGGCATCTGGGGCCAACGTCCTGACTTTC
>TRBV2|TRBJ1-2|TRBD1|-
CASRPPGQGMNGYTF
TGTGCCAGCAGACCCCCGGGACAGGGGATGAATGGCTACACCTTC
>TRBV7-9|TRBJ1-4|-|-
CASSLQFNDNEKLFF
TGTGCCAGCAGCCTCCAATTCAACGACAATGAAAAACTGTTTTTT
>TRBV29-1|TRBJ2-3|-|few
CSVEDRVSTWRSSGTDTQYF
TGCAGCGTTGAAGATCGAGTATCTACCTGGCGTTCCAGTGGCACAGATACGCAGTATTTT
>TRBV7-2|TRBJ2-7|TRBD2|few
CASSLDPASGYEQYF
TGTGCCAGCAGCTTAGATCCGGCTAGCGGCTACGAGCAGTACTTC
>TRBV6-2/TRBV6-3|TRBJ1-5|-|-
CASSYEGYNNQPQHF
TGTGCCAGCAGTTACGAAGGGTACAACAATCAGCCCCAGCATTTT
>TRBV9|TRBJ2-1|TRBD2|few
CASSVGGGSLNEQFF
TGTGCCAGCAGCGTCGGCGGGGGGTCGCTAAATGAGCAGTTCTTC
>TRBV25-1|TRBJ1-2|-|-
CASSELDFEGGYTF
TGTGCCAGCAGTGAATTAGACTTCGAAGGAGGCTACACCTTC
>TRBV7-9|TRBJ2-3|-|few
CASSLVGQEFSTDTQYF
TGTGCCAGCAGCTTAGTAGGTCAGGAATTTAGCACAGATACGCAGTATTTT
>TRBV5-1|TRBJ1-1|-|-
CASSFRTVSFLNTEAFF
TGCGCCAGCAGCTTCAGGACAGTCTCATTCTTGAACACTGAAGCTTTCTTT
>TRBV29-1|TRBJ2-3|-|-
CSVWRNTQYF
TGCAGCGTTTGGCGAAATACGCAGTATTTT
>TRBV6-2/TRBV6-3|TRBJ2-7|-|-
CASSPTRGFSYEQYF
TGTGCCAGCAGTCCGACCCGAGGGTTCTCCTACGAGCAGTACTTC
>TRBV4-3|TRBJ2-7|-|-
CASSLGRDTSYEQYF
TGCGCCAGCAGCCTCGGTCGCGACACCTCCTACGAGCAGTACTTC
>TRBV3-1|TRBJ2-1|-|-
CASSRDLDYEQFF
TGCGCCAGCAGCCGGGACCTGGACTATGAGCAGTTCTTC
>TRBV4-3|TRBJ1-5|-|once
CASSQERQVNQPQHF
TGCGCCAGCAGCCAAGAAAGGCAGGTCAATCAGCCCCAGCATTTT
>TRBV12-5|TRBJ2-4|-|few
CASGLVHSPHIQYF
TGTGCTAGTGGTTTGGTACACAGCCCGCACATTCAGTACTTC
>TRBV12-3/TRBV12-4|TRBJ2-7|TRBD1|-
CASGTGTGATYEQYF
TGTGCCAGCGGCACCGGGACAGGGGCGACCTACGAGCAGTACTTC
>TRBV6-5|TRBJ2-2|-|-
CASSYSGRAGELFF
TGTGCCAGCAGTTACTCGGGAAGGGCCGGGGAGCTGTTTTTT
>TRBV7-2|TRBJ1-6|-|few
CASLWGGHGSPLHF
TGTGCCAGCCTATGGGGGGGCCATGGTTCACCCCTCCACTTT
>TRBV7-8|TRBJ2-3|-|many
CASSPPTTDTQYF
TGTGCCAGCAGCCCCCCGACCACAGATACGCAGTATTTT
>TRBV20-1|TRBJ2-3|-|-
CSARPQMVTDTQYF
TGCAGTGCTAGACCCCAGATGGTGACAGATACGCAGTATTTT
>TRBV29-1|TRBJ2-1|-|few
CSVEEEAGEQFF
TGCAGCGTTGAGGAGGAGGCGGGGGAGCAGTTCTTC
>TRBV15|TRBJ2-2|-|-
CATSSRLLPSGELFF
TGTGCCACCAGCTCCCGACTTCTTCCCTCCGGGGAGCTGTTTTTT
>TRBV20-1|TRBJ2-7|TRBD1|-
CSATRTGRNEQYF
TGCAGTGCTACGCGGACAGGGAGAAACGAGCAGTACTTC
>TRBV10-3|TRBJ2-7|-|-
CAISDLGNEQYF
TGTGCCATCAGTGACTTAGGGAACGAGCAGTACTTC
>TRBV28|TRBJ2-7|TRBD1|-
CASSYGTDPYEQYF
TGTGCCAGCAGTTACGGGACAGACCCCTACGAGCAGTACTTC
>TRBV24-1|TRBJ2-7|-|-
CATSDPNVSYEQYF
TGTGCCACCAGTGATCCCAACGTCAGCTACGAGCAGTACTTC
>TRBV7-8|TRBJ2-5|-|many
CASSLFEGGPPETQYF
TGTGCCAGCAGCTTATTTGAGGGGGGGCCACCAGAGACCCAGTACTTC
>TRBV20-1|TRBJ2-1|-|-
CSARDWAGHGEQFF
TGCAGTGCTAGAGACTGGGCGGGGCACGGTGAGCAGTTCTTC
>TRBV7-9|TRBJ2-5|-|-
CASSGRKAENRETQYF
TGTGCCAGCAGCGGCCGCAAGGCGGAAAACCGAGAGACCCAGTACTTC
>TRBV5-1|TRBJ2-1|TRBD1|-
CASSLVPGTGSNEQFF
TGCGCCAGCAGCTTGGTTCCAGGGACAGGGTCGAATGAGCAGTTCTTC
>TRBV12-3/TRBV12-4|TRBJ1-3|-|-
CASSGTASGNTIYF
TGTGCCAGCAGCGGGACGGCCTCTGGAAACACCATATATTTT
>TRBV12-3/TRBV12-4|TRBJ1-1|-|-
CASSRGRKGRAEAFF
TGTGCCAGCTCACGGGGGCGAAAGGGTAGGGCTGAAGCTTTCTTT
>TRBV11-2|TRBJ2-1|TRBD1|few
CASSPRQGVGYNEQFF
TGTGCCAGCAGCCCCCGACAGGGGGTTGGCTACAATGAGCAGTTCTTC
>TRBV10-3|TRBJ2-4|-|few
CAIARVDGTKNIQYF
TGTGCCATCGCCCGCGTGGATGGGACCAAAAACATTCAGTACTTC
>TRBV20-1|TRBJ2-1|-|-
CSANPAPRVGDEQFF
TGCAGTGCTAACCCCGCTCCCAGGGTTGGGGATGAGCAGTTCTTC
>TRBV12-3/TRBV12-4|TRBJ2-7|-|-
CASSLEVSFGYEQYF
TGTGCCAGCAGTTTGGAGGTATCTTTCGGCTACGAGCAGTACTTC
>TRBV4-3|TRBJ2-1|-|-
CASRAGAGNEQFF
TGCGCCAGCAGGGCGGGGGCGGGGAATGAGCAGTTCTTC
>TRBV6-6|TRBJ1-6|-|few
CASSDLVRPTSPLHF
TGTGCCAGCAGTGACCTAGTGCGGCCTACTTCACCCCTCCACTTT
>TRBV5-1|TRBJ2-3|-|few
CASSFGLEVDTQYF
TGCGCCAGCAGCTTCGGACTGGAGGTAGATACGCAGTATTTT
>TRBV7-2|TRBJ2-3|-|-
CASSLDSGQQYF
TGTGCCAGCAGCTTAGATTCGGGACAGCAGTATTTT
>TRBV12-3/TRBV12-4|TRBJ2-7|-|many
CASSSRRGNEQYF
TGTGCCAGCAGTAGTAGAAGGGGAAACGAGCAGTACTTC
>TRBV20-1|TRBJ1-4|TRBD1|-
CSASPGTDKEKLFF
TGCAGTGCTAGTCCCGGGACAGACAAGGAAAAACTGTTTTTT
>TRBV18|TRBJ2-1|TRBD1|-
CASSPGTGKGEANNEQFF
TGTGCCAGCTCCCCCGGGACAGGGAAAGGTGAAGCAAACAATGAGCAGTTCTTC
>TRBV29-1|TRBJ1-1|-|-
CSVGKIRNTEAFF
TGCAGCGTTGGAAAGATTAGGAACACTGAAGCTTTCTTT
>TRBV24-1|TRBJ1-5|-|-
CAMSRGVSNQPQHF
TGTGCCATGAGCCGGGGGGTTTCCAATCAGCCCCAGCATTTT
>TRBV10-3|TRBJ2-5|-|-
CAISPEQETQYF
TGTGCCATCAGTCCGGAACAAGAGACCCAGTACTTC
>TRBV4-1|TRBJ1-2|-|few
CASSQDLAGRGYTF
TGCGCCAGCAGCCAAGATCTGGCAGGGCGCGGCTACACCTTC
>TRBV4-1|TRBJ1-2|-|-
CASSQNWDGIYGYTF
TGCGCCAGCAGCCAAAACTGGGACGGCATCTATGGCTACACCTTC
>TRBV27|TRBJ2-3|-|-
CASRTPSGRTDTQYF
TGTGCCAGCAGGACTCCATCGGGGCGCACAGATACGCAGTATTTT
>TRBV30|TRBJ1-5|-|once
CAWNYGTILEQHQPQHF
TGTGCCTGGAACTACGGGACGATTCTGGAACAACATCAGCCCCAGCATTTT